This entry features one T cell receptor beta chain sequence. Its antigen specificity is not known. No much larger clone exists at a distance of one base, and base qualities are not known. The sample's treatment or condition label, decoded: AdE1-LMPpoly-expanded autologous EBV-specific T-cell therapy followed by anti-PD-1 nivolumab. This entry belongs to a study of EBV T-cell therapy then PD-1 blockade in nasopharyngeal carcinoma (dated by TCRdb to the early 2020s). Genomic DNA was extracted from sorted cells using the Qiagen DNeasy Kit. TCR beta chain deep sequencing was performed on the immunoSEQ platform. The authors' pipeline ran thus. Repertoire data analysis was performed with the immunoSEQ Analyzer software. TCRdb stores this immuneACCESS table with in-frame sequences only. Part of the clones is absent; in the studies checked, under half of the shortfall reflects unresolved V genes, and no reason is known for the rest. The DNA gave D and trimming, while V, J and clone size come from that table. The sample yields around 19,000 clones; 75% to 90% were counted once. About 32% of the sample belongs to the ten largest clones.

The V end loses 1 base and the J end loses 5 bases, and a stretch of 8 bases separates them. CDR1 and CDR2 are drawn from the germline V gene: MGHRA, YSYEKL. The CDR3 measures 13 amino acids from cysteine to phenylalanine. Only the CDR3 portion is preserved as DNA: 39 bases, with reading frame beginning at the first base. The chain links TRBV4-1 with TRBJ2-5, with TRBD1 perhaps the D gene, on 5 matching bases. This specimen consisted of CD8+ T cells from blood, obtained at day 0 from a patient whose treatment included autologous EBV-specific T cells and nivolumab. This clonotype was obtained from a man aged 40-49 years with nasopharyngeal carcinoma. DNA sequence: TGCGCCAGCAGCCAAGCCAGGGTGGAGACCCAGTACTTC. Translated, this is CASSQARVETQYF.